The 27 T cell receptor beta chains below all came from one sample that was sequenced in a study of OX40 agonist ivuxolimab in advanced cancers. Measured with immunoSEQ multiplex PCR; TCRdb has only the in-frame clones, and not every one. The table lists 50,000 or so clones, roughly 87% of them singletons, with roughly 6% in the top ten. This specimen consisted of CD4+ or CD8+ T cells sorted from blood, obtained in a trial of the OX40 agonist ivuxolimab. These receptors were collected from an adult with an advanced solid tumor such as melanoma, head and neck, liver or kidney cancer.

The V call is TRBV7-9, the J call TRBJ1-1, with D perhaps TRBD1 (6 bases). This CDR3 has 13 amino acids. V was pared by 4 bases and J by 5 bases, with 11 bases between. The germline V gene has CDR1 SEHNR and CDR2 FQNEAQ (reference sequence). Here the CDR3 DNA reads TGTGCCAGCAGCTCCCCCAGGGGAACTGAAGCTTTCTTT. Translating it yields CASSSPRGTEAFF.

This chain links TRBV4-1 with TRBJ2-7, with TRBD2 identical over 8 bases. With V trimmed by 4 bases and J by 1 base, 6 bases remained unmatched. CDR1 is MGHRA, CDR2 YSYEKL, per germline. The CDR3 is 15 amino acids. The CDR3 loop reads CASSPSSGSSYEQYF. DNA of the CDR3: TGCGCCAGCAGCCCTTCTAGCGGGTCGTCCTACGAGCAGTACTTC.

In this sample, this clone turned up a few times. One junction end disagrees with the germline gene, perhaps due to a read error. The chain is built from TRBV4-3 and TRBJ2-3; tentative D call: TRBD1 (6 bases). Per germline, CDR1 LGHNA and CDR2 YSLEER. The CDR3 sequence is 17 residues long. CDR3 loop: CASSEDRWGFGTDTQYF. The CDR3 nucleotides are TGCGCCAGCAGCGAAGACAGGTGGGGGTTTGGGACAGATACGCAGTATTTT.

V and J are TRBV11-2 and TRBJ2-5; 8 nucleotides agree with TRBD2. V trimming: 5 bases; J trimming: 6 bases; junction bases outside the gene matches: 8. The CDR3 length is 14 residues. CDR1 is SGHAT, CDR2 FQNNGV, per germline. The CDR3 bases are TGTGCCAGCAGCCCAGCGGGAGTAGGAAAGACCCAGTACTTC. Its protein is CASSPAGVGKTQYF.

The chain couples TRBV20-1 to TRBJ2-1; D gene uncertain. The CDR3 covers 10 residues. Germline V gene sequence: CDR1 DFQATT, CDR2 SNEGSKA (reference sequence). Trimming stripped 3 bases from V and 4 bases from J, with 1 base between. The CDR3 is CSARYNEQFF. DNA of the CDR3: TGCAGTGCTAGGTACAATGAGCAGTTCTTC.

The chain links TRBV14 to TRBJ1-4, with D uncertain. Germline V lookup: CDR1 SGHDN, CDR2 FVKESK. This CDR3 is 14 amino acids long. Trimming took off 4 bases at V and 2 bases at J, with 8 bases between the two ends. The CDR3 nucleotides read TGTGCCAGCAGCCCTTACGGGACTAATGAAAAACTGTTTTTT. Amino acid sequence: CASSPYGTNEKLFF.

J is TRBJ1-3 and V is TRBV6-1, with D maybe TRBD1 (6 bases). Deletions cut 5 bases from V and 0 bases from J, with 11 bases between. This CDR3 has 15 amino acids. Germline V gene sequence: CDR1 MNHNS, CDR2 SASEGT. CDR3 nucleotide sequence: TGTGCCAGCAGTTCGGACAGAAACTCTGGAAACACCATATATTTT. Residues: CASSSDRNSGNTIYF.

By proportion, this clone is medium-sized (0.01 to 0.1%). V gene TRBV28 combines with J gene TRBJ1-2, with D unclear. Trimming removed 1 base from V and 3 bases from J, with 9 bases in between. The CDR3 is 14 amino acids. Germline V lookup: CDR1 MDHEN, CDR2 SYDVKM. DNA of the CDR3: TGTGCCAGCAGTTTATTGGCAGCCTACTATGGCTACACCTTC. Protein sequence: CASSLLAAYYGYTF.

This rearrangement joins TRBV4-1 to TRBJ2-1, with 10 bases matching TRBD1. Germline V gene sequence: CDR1 MGHRA, CDR2 YSYEKL. The CDR3 is 15 residues long. After removal of 5 bases from V and 8 bases from J, the junction contained 9 bases not matched to a gene. This chain's CDR3 is CASSEVTGGFYEQFF. Written as DNA, the CDR3 is TGCGCCAGCAGCGAAGTGACAGGGGGCTTTTATGAGCAGTTCTTC.

The gene calls are TRBV4-3 and TRBJ1-2; D remains unclear. CDR3 length: 15 amino acids. Trimming pared 0 bases from V and 4 bases from J, leaving 12 bases between. Germline CDR1 is LGHNA and CDR2 is YSLEER. In DNA, the CDR3 is TGCGCCAGCAGCCAAGATCGTCCAACTGTCTATGGCTACACCTTC. Translation: CASSQDRPTVYGYTF.

The chain links TRBV7-8 to TRBJ1-5; D unresolved. Germline values: CDR1 SGHVS, CDR2 FQNEAQ. The CDR3 is 14 residues long. Trimming shortened V by 1 base and J by 1 base, and 5 bases separated the two germline ends. The CDR3: CASSLVVSNQPQHF. CDR3 coding DNA: TGTGCCAGCAGCTTAGTAGTAAGCAATCAGCCCCAGCATTTT.

The chain joins TRBV7-9 to TRBJ2-3; D gene ambiguous. The germline gives CDR1 SEHNR, CDR2 FQNEAQ (reference sequence). There are 11 residues in the CDR3. The V gene lost 11 bases and the J gene lost 6 bases, with 12 bases spanning the gap. The CDR3 is CACKWRDTQYF. The DNA of the CDR3 is TGTGCCTGCAAGTGGCGGGATACGCAGTATTTT.

The chain carries TRBV6-6 and TRBJ1-4; D not resolved. Germline V lookup: CDR1 MNHNY, CDR2 SVGAGI (reference sequence). There are 14 residues in the CDR3. With 7 bases removed from V and 6 bases from J, the gap between germline ends came to 15 bases. The CDR3 DNA reads TGTGCCAGCAACTCCCGGAGGGAATATGAAAAACTGTTTTTT. It yields the protein CASNSRREYEKLFF.

There are a few counts of this clone. The rearrangement links TRBV18 to TRBJ1-4; D possibly corresponds to TRBD1 (5 bases). Germline loops: CDR1 KGHSH, CDR2 LQKENI. Deletions cut 6 bases from V and 5 bases from J, with 16 bases between. This CDR3 spans 15 amino acids. CDR3 sequence (DNA): TGTGCCAGCTCTGAATGGGGACGGGAGAATGAAAAACTGTTTTTT. Encoded protein: CASSEWGRENEKLFF.

The chain has TRBV19 and TRBJ1-2; weak D call: TRBD1 (6 bases). The V gene's germline CDR1 is LNHDA and CDR2 SQIVND (reference sequence). V lost 8 bases to trimming and J lost 6 bases, with 16 bases between them. The CDR3 has 13 residues. The CDR3 nucleotides are TGTGCCAGTCGAATGACAGGCTTGGATGGCTACACCTTC. Translating gives CASRMTGLDGYTF.

This CDR3 reads CASSEGQVYGYTF. Here the CDR3 DNA reads TGTGCCAGCAGTGAAGGACAGGTCTATGGCTACACCTTC. The rearrangement uses TRBV2 and TRBJ1-2; TRBD1 might be the D (6 bases). The CDR3 spans 13 residues. Germline lookup yields CDR1 SNHLY and CDR2 FYNNEI. V shed 1 base and J shed 4 bases, with 7 bases lying between them. The whole variable domain, remainder taken from reference TRBV2 and TRBJ1-2, is EPEVTQTPSHQVTQMGQEVILRCVPISNHLYFYWYRQILGQKVEFLVSFYNNEISEKSEIFDDQFSVERPDGSNFTLKIRSTKLEDSAMYFCASSEGQVYGYTFGSGTRLTVV.

V gene TRBV11-2 combines with J gene TRBJ2-5; D may be TRBD1 or TRBD2 (5 bases each). Trimming shortened V by 5 bases and J by 3 bases, and 13 bases separated the two germline ends. The CDR3 runs 14 residues. CDR1 SGHAT and CDR2 FQNNGV come from the germline V gene. The chain's CDR3 is CASSIPGLEETQYF. The DNA for the CDR3 is TGTGCCAGCAGCATCCCGGGGCTAGAAGAGACCCAGTACTTC.

The V and J genes are TRBV25-1 and TRBJ1-2; 9 bases map to TRBD1. The CDR3 totals 14 residues. V shed 8 bases and J 9 bases; nucleotides not matched to a gene: 13. CDR1 is MGHDK, CDR2 SYGVNS, per germline. This chain's CDR3 is CASLRTGASASYTF. Here the CDR3 DNA reads TGTGCCAGCTTACGGACAGGGGCCAGCGCGAGCTACACCTTC.

V usage is TRBV27 and J usage is TRBJ1-1; D is unclear. The V end lost 4 bases, the J end lost 11 bases, and 14 bases lay between the germline ends. The CDR3 is 12 residues long. Germline V gene lookup returns CDR1 MNHEY and CDR2 SMNVEV (reference sequence). CDR3 in DNA: TGTGCCAGCAGTTCCGTAGACTCGAGGGCTTTCTTT. This codes for CASSSVDSRAFF.

This chain links TRBV27 with TRBJ2-5; 15 bases fit TRBD2. The V and J ends lost 0 bases and 5 bases, in that order; junction bases with no gene match: 10. The length of the CDR3 is 19 residues. Germline V gene data show CDR1 as MNHEY and CDR2 as SMNVEV (reference sequence). CDR3 nucleotides: TGTGCCAGCAGTTTATCGGGAAGGACTAGCGGGGGGGTTGTGGAGACCCAGTACTTC. Its protein product is CASSLSGRTSGGVVETQYF.

The chain has TRBV7-6 and TRBJ1-1, with D tentatively TRBD1 (5 bases). CDR3 size: 15 residues. V was trimmed by 2 bases and J by 3 bases, leaving 13 bases between them. Germline values: CDR1 SGHVS, CDR2 FNYEAQ. The DNA for the CDR3 is TGTGCCAGCAGCTTACTACAGGAGGGGTACACTGAAGCTTTCTTT. This gives the protein CASSLLQEGYTEAFF.

This clone was seen only once. The chain has TRBV7-3 and TRBJ2-6; D is unclear. This CDR3 is built from 19 residues. From germline, CDR1 is SGHTA and CDR2 FQGTGA. Between the trimmed V and J ends, which lost 0 bases and 0 bases, there was a span of 15 bases. CDR3 sequence reads: CASSLTGSSYVSGANVLTF. Written as DNA, the CDR3 is TGTGCCAGCAGCTTAACGGGTAGTAGTTACGTCTCTGGGGCCAACGTCCTGACTTTC.

The V and J genes are TRBV19 and TRBJ2-1, with D unresolved. CDR1 and CDR2 from the germline V gene are LNHDA and SQIVND (reference sequence). The CDR3 extends over 13 amino acids. Between the trimmed V and J ends, which lost 8 bases and 10 bases, there was a span of 18 bases. CDR3 sequence: CASAPFGGSEQFF. Here the CDR3 DNA reads TGTGCCAGTGCACCCTTCGGCGGATCAGAGCAGTTCTTC.

The chain employs TRBV27 and TRBJ2-1; D not certain. V lost 0 bases and J lost 4, with 7 bases in between. The CDR3 has 14 residues. The germline gives CDR1 MNHEY, CDR2 SMNVEV (reference sequence). CDR3 sequence: CASSLSGVYNEQFF. The CDR3 nucleotides are TGTGCCAGCAGTTTATCTGGGGTTTACAATGAGCAGTTCTTC.

The V and J genes are TRBV4-3 and TRBJ1-1, with 8 bases matching TRBD1. The CDR3 is made up of 12 amino acids. CDR1 is LGHNA and CDR2 is YSLEER in the germline V gene. The J segment lost 4 bases and the V segment lost 10 bases, leaving 5 bases of the junction unmatched. CDR3 loop: CATRGQGTEAFF. The CDR3 DNA is TGCGCCACCAGGGGGCAAGGCACTGAAGCTTTCTTT.

The gene calls are TRBV19 and TRBJ1-1; TRBD1 matches 10 bases. This CDR3 comprises 14 residues. The trim removed 5 bases at V and 1 base at J, leaving 1 base unmatched. Germline assignment: CDR1 LNHDA and CDR2 SQIVND (reference sequence). As DNA, the CDR3 is TGTGCCAGTAGTTGGACAGGGGGGAACACTGAAGCTTTCTTT. Its translation: CASSWTGGNTEAFF.

V and J are TRBV11-2 and TRBJ2-7; D tentatively reads TRBD1 or TRBD2 (5 bases each). Trimming stripped 2 bases from V and 2 bases from J, with 13 bases between. The CDR3 runs to 15 residues. In germline, CDR1 is SGHAT, CDR2 FQNNGV. The CDR3 sequence is CASSLPIRDPYEQYF. Here the CDR3 DNA reads TGTGCCAGCAGCTTACCCATCAGGGACCCCTACGAGCAGTACTTC.